This T cell receptor (beta chain) derives from a study of control samples from healthy donors and cancer patients. The protocol was immunoSEQ multiplex PCR, while the TCRdb copy is restricted to in-frame clones and leaves out a portion. The sample lists 76,000 or so clones; around 90% were seen once. The V gene's germline CDR1 is LNHDA and CDR2 SQIVND (reference sequence). Trimming cost V 5 bases and J 6 bases, with 11 bases left between them. The CDR3 length is 13 residues. This sequence joins TRBV19 and TRBJ1-5; unclear D gene. This clonotype was sampled from a woman aged 50 to 65 with colorectal cancer. The sample comprised PBMCs. The CDR3 reads CASSPGSPQPQHF. The CDR3 coding sequence is TGTGCCAGTAGTCCAGGAAGCCCTCAGCCCCAGCATTTT.